These 25 T cell receptor beta chains came from one sample sequenced in a study of T cells after yellow fever vaccination. Via MiXCR, TCRdb re-called the 5' RACE reads, giving one row per CDR3 protein. This sample yields around 320,000 distinct CDR3 sequences, of which approximately 8% are seen a single time; over 3% belongs to the top ten. The sample consisted of CD4+ T cells sorted from PBMCs, taken 5 days after the yellow fever booster vaccination. The receptors here all came from a man younger than 35 who received the YFV17D yellow fever vaccine.

This chain links TRBV6-6 with TRBJ2-5; D remains unclear. Looked up from germline, CDR1 is MNHNY and CDR2 is SVGAGI (reference sequence). This CDR3 spans 13 amino acids. V lost 3 bases and J 2 bases, leaving 7 bases between the germline ends. The CDR3 loop reads CASSYPTQETQYF. CDR3 coding DNA: TGTGCCAGCAGTTATCCGACACAAGAGACCCAGTACTTC.

In this sample, this clonotype turned up many times. The chain links TRBV4-1 to TRBJ2-7; D is unresolved. Trimming removed 0 bases from V and 2 bases from J, with 5 bases in between. There are 13 residues in the CDR3. Per germline, CDR1 MGHRA and CDR2 YSYEKL. The DNA for the CDR3 is TGCGCCAGCAGCCAAGATTTGACCTACGAGCAGTACGTC. This sequence encodes CASSQDLTYEQYV.

J is TRBJ1-1 and V is TRBV4-3, with D possibly being TRBD1 (5 bases). From germline, CDR1 is LGHNA and CDR2 YSLEER. Trimming left V 0 bases short and J 3 bases short, with 11 bases between. This CDR3 spans 15 amino acids. The CDR3 bases are TGCGCCAGCAGCCAAGATTGGGGGGGGGACACTGAAGCTTTCTTT. This gives the protein CASSQDWGGDTEAFF.

The J gene is TRBJ2-7, the V gene TRBV6-6, with a possible D match to TRBD2 (5 bases). V was trimmed by 7 bases and J by 1 base, leaving 11 bases between them. Germline V CDR1 and CDR2: MNHNY, SVGAGI (reference sequence). The CDR3 contains 13 residues. The CDR3 spells CASTSGTSYEQYF. The CDR3 DNA is TGTGCCAGCACCTCGGGAACTTCCTACGAGCAGTACTTC.

In this sample, this clonotype turned up a few times. The chain uses TRBV20-1 and TRBJ1-1; 9 bases line up with TRBD1. Germline V CDR1 and CDR2: DFQATT, SNEGSKA (reference sequence). There are 15 residues in the CDR3. Trimming removed 6 bases from V and 1 base from J; junction bases left unmatched: 9. The CDR3 bases are TGCAGTGCAACCGGGACAGGGTACGGGAACACTGAAGCTTTCTTT. The encoded protein is CSATGTGYGNTEAFF.

This clonotype occurred a few times. The rearrangement joins TRBV20-1 to TRBJ1-1, with D tentatively TRBD1 (5 bases). Germline CDR1 is DFQATT and CDR2 is SNEGSKA (reference sequence). There are 13 residues in the CDR3. The V gene lost 6 bases and the J gene lost 5 bases, with 16 bases spanning the gap. CDR3 loop: CSARGARGTEAFF. The CDR3 coding sequence is TGCAGTGCCCGAGGGGCCCGGGGGACTGAAGCTTTCTTT.

The V call is TRBV5-4, the J call TRBJ2-5; perhaps D is TRBD1 or TRBD2 (6 bases each). The CDR3 is 14 residues long. CDR1 and CDR2 (germline): SGHNT, YYREEE (reference sequence). Trimming took off 1 base at V and 7 bases at J, with 14 bases between the two ends. The CDR3 is CASSLYGGPPTQYF. The CDR3 nucleotides read TGTGCCAGCAGCTTGTATGGGGGGCCACCGACCCAGTACTTC.

This clonotype was detected a few times. The junction does not match germline at one end; this may be a read error. The V call is TRBV7-3, the J call TRBJ1-6; perhaps TRBD1 as D (6 bases). Germline V CDR1 and CDR2: SGHTA, FQGTGA. The CDR3 totals 14 residues. In DNA form, the CDR3 reads TGTGCCAGCAGCCTAACAGGGAATAATTCACCCCTCCACTTT. This encodes CASSLTGNNSPLHF.

The V and J genes are TRBV20-1 and TRBJ1-5; D might be TRBD1 (5 bases). This CDR3 spans 14 amino acids. V shed 3 bases and J shed 0 bases, with 9 bases lying between them. Germline CDR1 reads DFQATT; CDR2 reads SNEGSKA (reference sequence). CDR3 loop: CSASDRYSNQPQHF. The CDR3 bases are TGCAGTGCTAGTGACAGATATAGCAATCAGCCCCAGCATTTT.

The rearrangement uses TRBV4-3 and TRBJ1-4; D gene uncertain. The germline V and J ends were trimmed by 0 bases and 3 bases, with 14 bases remaining between them. The germline V gene has CDR1 LGHNA and CDR2 YSLEER. The CDR3 runs to 17 residues. CDR3 loop: CASSQDPSGEANEKLFF. In DNA, the CDR3 is TGCGCCAGCAGCCAAGATCCATCAGGAGAAGCTAATGAAAAACTGTTTTTT.

The J gene is TRBJ2-4, the V gene TRBV5-1, with TRBD2 identical over 7 bases. Germline V gene lookup returns CDR1 SGHRS and CDR2 YFSETQ. The length of the CDR3 is 12 residues. Trimming at V came to 4 bases and at J to 5 bases, leaving 0 bases not matched to a gene. The DNA for the CDR3 is TGCGCCAGCAGCCGGGAGGAAAACATTCAGTACTTC. This sequence encodes CASSREENIQYF.

The gene calls are TRBV20-1 and TRBJ2-3, with 12 positions matching TRBD2. The CDR3 has 14 amino acids. From germline, CDR1 is DFQATT and CDR2 SNEGSKA (reference sequence). With V trimmed by 5 bases and J by 5 bases, 5 bases remained unmatched. Here the CDR3 DNA reads TGCAGTGCTCCTAGCGGGGGGGCGAAAGATACGCAGTATTTT. Translated: CSAPSGGAKDTQYF.

This clonotype showed up just a few times. V usage is TRBV5-1 and J usage is TRBJ2-4; D is possibly TRBD2 (6 bases). CDR1 is SGHRS and CDR2 is YFSETQ in the germline V gene. Trimming stripped 0 bases from V and 5 bases from J, with 9 bases between. The CDR3 consists of 14 residues. DNA of the CDR3: TGCGCCAGCAGCTTGGCGGGGGACCAAAACATTCAGTACTTC. Translation gives CASSLAGDQNIQYF. The full variable domain, completed using reference TRBV5-1 and TRBJ2-4, is KAGVTQTPRYLIKTRGQQVTLSCSPISGHRSVSWYQQTPGQGLQFLFEYFSETQRNKGNFPGRFSGRQFSNSRSEMNVSTLELGDSALYLCASSLAGDQNIQYFGAGTRLSVL.

This clonotype was counted at least ten times. The chain is built from TRBV4-1 and TRBJ1-3; D perhaps matches TRBD1 (5 bases). V was trimmed by 0 bases and J by 4 bases, leaving 13 bases between them. From germline, CDR1 is MGHRA and CDR2 YSYEKL. CDR3 length: 16 residues. The CDR3 sequence: CASSQDPGASGNTIYF. The DNA of the CDR3 is TGCGCCAGCAGCCAAGATCCCGGGGCGAGCGGAAACACCATATATTTT.

This clonotype was observed many times. The chain employs TRBV18 and TRBJ1-4; a possible D gene is TRBD1 (5 bases). Trimming pared 5 bases from V and 7 bases from J, leaving 17 bases between. This CDR3 is 15 amino acids long. Looked up from germline, CDR1 is KGHSH and CDR2 is LQKENI. CDR3 in amino acids: CASSASGTGGEKLFF. In nucleotides, the CDR3 is TGTGCCAGCTCAGCATCCGGGACGGGGGGTGAAAAACTGTTTTTT.

This clonotype was recorded at least ten times. V is TRBV5-5 and J is TRBJ2-6; no clear D. There are 16 residues in the CDR3. The germline V gene has CDR1 SGHKS and CDR2 YYEKEE (reference sequence). V gave up 1 base and J gave up 0 bases, with 8 bases separating them. The CDR3 loop reads CASSLRADSGANVLTF. DNA of the CDR3: TGTGCCAGCAGCTTGAGAGCAGACTCTGGGGCCAACGTCCTGACTTTC.

The chain employs TRBV5-1 and TRBJ1-1; D not certain. V was clipped by 0 bases and J by 4 bases, with 13 bases between them. CDR3 size: 15 residues. CDR1 and CDR2 from the germline V gene are SGHRS and YFSETQ. The CDR3 DNA is TGCGCCAGCAGCTTGGGTGGGAGCCGAGGCACTGAAGCTTTCTTT. This gives the protein CASSLGGSRGTEAFF.

This clonotype was seen only a few times. The gene calls are TRBV28 and TRBJ2-7; 10 bases agree with TRBD1. Germline loops: CDR1 MDHEN, CDR2 SYDVKM. V was pared by 8 bases and J by 2 bases, with 18 bases of the junction left unmatched. The CDR3 spans 18 residues. This CDR3 reads CASLDEGTGAIQPYEQYV. The DNA for the CDR3 is TGTGCCAGCTTAGACGAGGGGACAGGGGCAATACAACCCTACGAGCAGTACGTC.

This clonotype has at least ten counts. This chain connects TRBV4-2 to TRBJ2-5, with TRBD2 matching over 10 bases. The V and J ends lost 0 bases and 5 bases, in that order; junction bases with no gene match: 9. The germline V gene has CDR1 LGHNA and CDR2 YNFKEQ. The CDR3 sequence is 17 residues long. The CDR3 sequence is CASSQEAGGPESETQYF. In DNA, the CDR3 is TGTGCCAGCAGCCAAGAAGCGGGGGGGCCCGAATCGGAGACCCAGTACTTC.

The chain uses TRBV14 and TRBJ2-3; the D gene is possibly TRBD2 (6 bases). The ends were cut back, 4 bases at V and 0 bases at J, with 11 bases in the middle. Germline CDR1 SGHDN, CDR2 FVKESK. This CDR3 region has 15 residues. The CDR3 protein is CASSPRGPSTDTQYF. DNA of the CDR3: TGTGCCAGCAGCCCGCGGGGACCTAGCACAGATACGCAGTATTTT.

The rearrangement joins TRBV19 to TRBJ2-3; 10 nucleotides align to TRBD1. From germline, CDR1 is LNHDA and CDR2 SQIVND (reference sequence). V lost 5 bases and J lost 6; bases outside the gene matches: 8. CDR3 length: 15 amino acids. DNA of the CDR3: TGTGCCAGTAGTGAACCGAGACAGGGGGCCGATACGCAGTATTTT. This gives the protein CASSEPRQGADTQYF.

V gene TRBV30 combines with J gene TRBJ2-1, with unresolved D. CDR1 GTSNPN and CDR2 SVGIG come from the germline V gene (reference sequence). Between the trimmed V and J ends, which lost 1 base and 9 bases, there was a span of 4 bases. The CDR3 totals 10 residues. CDR3 amino acids: CAWSGREQFF. The CDR3 bases are TGTGCCTGGAGTGGTCGTGAGCAGTTCTTC.

The table lists this clonotype with many counts. The rearrangement links TRBV20-1 to TRBJ2-3, with 11 bases aligning to TRBD2. CDR1 and CDR2 (germline): DFQATT, SNEGSKA (reference sequence). The CDR3 runs to 15 residues. With V trimmed by 6 bases and J by 4 bases, 9 bases remained unmatched. The CDR3 DNA is TGCAGTGCCAACGCACTAGCGGGGGTCGCAGATACGCAGTATTTT. Its translation: CSANALAGVADTQYF.

This clonotype was observed a handful of times. The rearrangement links TRBV7-2 to TRBJ1-1; D not resolved. CDR1 is SGHTA and CDR2 is FQGNSA in the germline V gene. Trimming cost V 8 bases and J 6 bases, with 10 bases left between them. The CDR3 is 11 amino acids. This CDR3 reads CASGRASEAFF. The CDR3 coding sequence is TGTGCCAGCGGAAGGGCCTCTGAAGCTTTCTTT.

This clonotype was seen a handful of times. The rearrangement uses TRBV7-3 and TRBJ2-1; TRBD1 matches 11 bases. V lost 3 bases to trimming and J lost 7 bases; unmatched junction nucleotides: 8. The length of the CDR3 is 16 residues. From germline, CDR1 is SGHTA and CDR2 FQGTGA. The CDR3 sequence is CASSFPGDRGMNEQFF. CDR3 DNA: TGTGCCAGCAGCTTCCCCGGGGACAGGGGGATGAATGAGCAGTTCTTC.